A selection of T cell receptor beta chains follows, all from one sample in a study of identifying expanded T cells in peripheral blood. Produced via immunoSEQ multiplex PCR; TCRdb's table is partial and in-frame only. The sample lists around 60,000 clones, about four fifths occurring once. The sequenced sample was blood. Every receptor here comes from a person aged 18 to 70 in good health. Both conserved end residues are part of each CDR3. The D gene is left open where the match is weak. Part of the rows lack a size; the others show once, few, many or a class for expanded clones.

TRBJ2-1,few,-,TRBV5-6,TGTGCCAGCAGCTTGTGGCTAGCGCAATACAATGAGCAGTTCTTC,CASSLWLAQYNEQFF
TRBJ1-4,-,-,TRBV23-1,TGCGCCAGCAGTTTCCCAGGCAGGATTAATGAAAAACTGTTTTTT,CASSFPGRINEKLFF
TRBJ2-7,-,-,TRBV5-1,TGCGCCAGCAGCTTGGATGGGGGGCCCGGAGAGCAGTACTTC,CASSLDGGPGEQYF
TRBJ2-7,-,TRBD2,TRBV10-3,TGTGCCATCAGTGAGTCGGCTAGCGGGGGCTCCTACGAGCAGTACTTC,CAISESASGGSYEQYF
TRBJ2-4,-,TRBD1,TRBV2,TGTGCCAGCACGGAGACAGGGGGAGAAAACATTCAGTACTTC,CASTETGGENIQYF
TRBJ1-6,-,-,TRBV6-5,TGTGCCAGCACGAGGGGCTCTAATTCACCCCTCCACTTT,CASTRGSNSPLHF
TRBJ1-6,-,-,TRBV21-1,TGTGCCAGCAGCAAAAGTGGGCCCTCTACAACCCCACCCCTCCACTTT,CASSKSGPSTTPPLHF
TRBJ2-3,-,TRBD2,TRBV5-1,TGCGCCAGCAGCTCGGGACTAGCGACAGATACGCAGTATTTT,CASSSGLATDTQYF
TRBJ2-1,-,TRBD2,TRBV7-6,TGTGCCAGCAGCTTAACTAGCGGGAGGAATGAGCAGTTCTTC,CASSLTSGRNEQFF
TRBJ2-3,-,TRBD2,TRBV7-2,TGTGCCAGCAGCTTAATGGGACTAGCGGGAGTGGATACGCAGTATTTT,CASSLMGLAGVDTQYF
TRBJ1-1,-,-,TRBV27,TGTGCCAGCAGTTTATCGATTACAAGGGGAGGGAACACTGAAGCTTTCTTT,CASSLSITRGGNTEAFF
TRBJ1-1,-,-,TRBV6-6,TGTGCCAGCAGTTACTCCCCGGGTCCCAACACTGAAGCTTTCTTT,CASSYSPGPNTEAFF
TRBJ1-2,-,-,TRBV1,TGCACCAGCAGCCAGGTGGACAGGGTGGGTGGCTACACCTTC,CTSSQVDRVGGYTF
TRBJ2-7,-,TRBD2,TRBV18,TGTGCCAGCTCCCCCCGGGACTATAGCTCCTACGAGCAGTACTTC,CASSPRDYSSYEQYF
TRBJ2-2,-,-,TRBV2,TGTGCCAGCAGGGATAGACTAGTTAACACCGGGGAGCTGTTTTTT,CASRDRLVNTGELFF
TRBJ1-2,-,TRBD1,TRBV28,TGTGCCAGCAGTTTCGGGACAGGGGATCGGTATGGCTACACCTTC,CASSFGTGDRYGYTF
TRBJ1-2,-,-,TRBV11-2,TGTGCCAGCAGCTTAGGATTGGGACACGTTAACTATGGCTACACCTTC,CASSLGLGHVNYGYTF